One and the same sample provided the 11 T cell receptor beta chains below, sequenced in a study of OX40 agonist ivuxolimab in advanced cancers. Sequenced by immunoSEQ multiplex PCR; TCRdb stores in-frame clones only, minus some. This table holds around 70,000 clones, about 93% found once. The sequencing used CD4+ or CD8+ T cells sorted from blood, collected in a trial of the OX40 agonist ivuxolimab. The receptors shown here come from an adult with an advanced solid tumor such as melanoma, head and neck, liver or kidney cancer.

V gene TRBV27 combines with J gene TRBJ1-2, with D possibly TRBD1 on 6 matching bases. This CDR3 is 14 amino acids long. Germline V CDR1 and CDR2: MNHEY, SMNVEV (reference sequence). V lost 8 bases, J lost 4 bases, and 17 bases lay in between. CDR3 nucleotide sequence: TGTGCCAGCTCCTTTTCACAGGGTTTCTATGGCTACACCTTC. Its protein product is CASSFSQGFYGYTF.

V and J are TRBV2 and TRBJ1-1; no clear D gene. This CDR3 is built from 15 residues. Germline lookup yields CDR1 SNHLY and CDR2 FYNNEI. Trimming pared 2 bases from V and 0 bases from J, leaving 10 bases between. CDR3 sequence: CASSEQSLMNTEAFF. For the CDR3, the DNA is TGTGCCAGCAGTGAACAATCTCTCATGAACACTGAAGCTTTCTTT.

The V and J genes are TRBV7-9 and TRBJ1-2; D not resolved. Germline V lookup: CDR1 SEHNR, CDR2 FQNEAQ (reference sequence). This CDR3 region has 15 residues. V was clipped by 5 bases and J by 4 bases, with 17 bases between them. DNA for the CDR3: TGTGCCAGCAGCCCTGAGATCGATCTCGGCTATGGCTACACCTTC. Translated: CASSPEIDLGYGYTF.

This chain links TRBV27 with TRBJ2-5; 7 bases are shared with TRBD1. Germline V gene data show CDR1 as MNHEY and CDR2 as SMNVEV (reference sequence). CDR3 length: 15 residues. J was trimmed by 4 bases and V by 5 bases; bases with no gene match: 10. CDR3 DNA: TGTGCCAGCAGTCCGGGGACAGTTGAGGGAGAGACCCAGTACTTC. The encoded protein is CASSPGTVEGETQYF.

About this clone itself: At the DNA level, this CDR3 is encoded by other sequences in the same sample as well. The chain links TRBV19 to TRBJ1-1; no clear D. CDR3 size: 13 residues. Germline V CDR1 and CDR2: LNHDA, SQIVND (reference sequence). Trimming cost V 3 bases and J 1 base, with 6 bases left between them. CDR3 region: CASSIWENTEAFF. DNA for the CDR3: TGTGCCAGTAGTATCTGGGAGAACACTGAAGCTTTCTTT.

This rearrangement joins TRBV7-9 to TRBJ2-7, with D uncertain. The germline CDR1 and CDR2 sequences are SEHNR and FQNEAQ (reference sequence). This CDR3 has 12 amino acids. Trimming removed 2 bases from V and 4 bases from J, with 6 bases in between. CDR3 nucleotide sequence: TGTGCCAGCAGCTTACGTAGTTACGAGCAGTACTTC. It encodes CASSLRSYEQYF.

The chain links TRBV29-1 to TRBJ2-3; 10 bases are a match to TRBD2. The CDR3 runs 15 residues. Germline V gene lookup returns CDR1 SQVTM and CDR2 ANQGSEA. The J segment lost 2 bases and the V segment lost 6 bases, leaving 8 bases of the junction unmatched. DNA for the CDR3: TGCAGCGTCGCATGGACTAGCGGCTACACAGATACGCAGTATTTT. It specifies CSVAWTSGYTDTQYF.

In the case of this clone: This may stem from a read error, because a much larger clone lies one nucleotide away. V gene TRBV4-2 combines with J gene TRBJ1-1; D gene uncertain. With 3 bases removed from V and 3 bases from J, the gap between germline ends came to 2 bases. This CDR3 region has 11 residues. Germline V CDR1 and CDR2: LGHNA, YNFKEQ. In DNA form, the CDR3 reads TGTGCCAGCAGCCAGGACACTGAAGCTTTCTTT. Its translation is CASSQDTEAFF.

This clone appeared once. This rearrangement joins TRBV29-1 to TRBJ2-1; TRBD1 matches at 9 bases. The CDR3 runs to 15 residues. Trimming cost V 6 bases and J 6 bases; bases outside gene matches: 12. Germline CDR1 reads SQVTM; CDR2 reads ANQGSEA. Here the CDR3 reads CSVGLRDRVVNEQFF. DNA of the CDR3: TGCAGCGTGGGATTGCGGGACAGGGTCGTCAATGAGCAGTTCTTC.

The rearrangement joins TRBV5-8 to TRBJ1-1; D unresolved. The V end lost 2 bases, the J end lost 3 bases, and 11 bases lay between the germline ends. Per germline, CDR1 SGHTS and CDR2 YDEGEE. The CDR3 is 14 residues long. The CDR3 DNA reads TGTGCCAGCAGCTTTGGGTCTTTTTACACTGAAGCTTTCTTT. Translated, it gives CASSFGSFYTEAFF.

The chain joins TRBV28 to TRBJ2-7, with TRBD1 identical over 9 bases. The germline V gene encodes CDR1 MDHEN and CDR2 SYDVKM. Trimming at V came to 3 bases and at J to 2 bases, leaving 5 bases not matched to a gene. CDR3 length: 15 amino acids. The CDR3 DNA is TGTGCCAGCAGTTTGACGGGACAGGGAACCTACGAGCAGTACTTC. Translated: CASSLTGQGTYEQYF.